These 30 T cell receptor beta chains were sequenced from one sample in a study of stem cell transplantation in POMP-related autoinflammatory disease. Findings and limits, study-wide: Patients with PRAID showed a restricted number of unique TRB V-J gene pairings. In patients with PRAID, every analyzed T-cell subset tended to show lower diversity and higher clonality.

Produced via immunoSEQ multiplex PCR; TCRdb's table is partial and in-frame only. The data hold about 8,900 clones, with roughly nine tenths observed a single time. Antigen specificity for these receptors is unknown. The sample consisted of CD8+ T cells from PBMCs, taken before stem cell transplantation. The source of these receptors is a human donor with POMP-related autoinflammation and immune dysregulation (PRAID).

The chain uses TRBV10-1 and TRBJ2-3; no definite D call. V was clipped by 3 bases and J by 6 bases, with 13 bases between them. The CDR3 is 14 residues long. Germline V CDR1 and CDR2: WNHNN, SYGVQD (reference sequence). In DNA, the CDR3 is TGCGCCAGCAGTGACGCCAGAGTTGGGGATACGCAGTATTTT. This sequence encodes CASSDARVGDTQYF.

The rearrangement links TRBV30 to TRBJ2-1; the D is unclear. The V and J ends lost 5 bases and 7 bases respectively, with 6 bases between them. Germline V gene data show CDR1 as GTSNPN and CDR2 as SVGIG (reference sequence). The CDR3 sequence is 10 residues long. The CDR3 coding sequence is TGTGCCTGGGGAGTAAATGAGCAGTTCTTC. Its translation: CAWGVNEQFF. The full variable domain, rest sourced from reference TRBV30 and TRBJ2-1, is SQTIHQWPATLVQPVGSPLSLECTVEGTSNPNLYWYRQAAGRGLQLLFYSVGIGQISSEVPQNLSASRPQDRQFILSSKKLLLSDSGFYLCAWGVNEQFFGPGTRLTVL.

The rearrangement links TRBV5-5 to TRBJ2-7, with D possibly called TRBD1 or TRBD2 (6 bases each). The germline CDR1 and CDR2 sequences are SGHKS and YYEKEE (reference sequence). V was shortened by 4 bases and J by 4 bases, with 15 bases between the two germline ends. The length of the CDR3 is 14 residues. For the CDR3, the DNA is TGTGCCAGCAGCACGGAGGGGGGCCTTTACGAGCAGTACTTC. Translation gives CASSTEGGLYEQYF. Using reference TRBV5-5 and TRBJ2-7 for the parts outside the CDR3, the full variable domain is DAGVTQSPTHLIKTRGQQVTLRCSPISGHKSVSWYQQVLGQGPQFIFQYYEKEERGRGNFPDRFSARQFPNYSSELNVNALLLGDSALYLCASSTEGGLYEQYFGPGTRLTVT.

This clone has just one count. The chain employs TRBV19 and TRBJ2-1; maybe TRBD2 (6 bases). Trimming left V 3 bases short and J 13 bases short, with 10 bases between. The CDR3 contains 11 residues. The V gene's germline CDR1 is LNHDA and CDR2 SQIVND (reference sequence). The CDR3 protein is CASSMGGLQFF. As DNA, the CDR3 is TGTGCCAGTAGTATGGGGGGACTCCAGTTCTTC.

This chain links TRBV12-5 with TRBJ1-1; TRBD1 matches at 12 bases. The CDR3 has 20 amino acids. V lost 2 bases to trimming and J lost 0 bases; unmatched junction nucleotides: 13. CDR1 is LGHNT, CDR2 FRNRAP, per germline. The CDR3 bases are TGTGCTAGTGGTTTGACTCCCTCCGGGACAGGGGGCAACATGAACACTGAAGCTTTCTTT. Translating gives CASGLTPSGTGGNMNTEAFF.

The chain joins TRBV20-1 to TRBJ1-2; D might be TRBD1 (6 bases). Trimming left V 7 bases short and J 10 bases short, with 16 bases between. From germline, CDR1 is DFQATT and CDR2 SNEGSKA (reference sequence). CDR3 length: 11 residues. The CDR3 spells CSVPPGEIYTF. CDR3 DNA: TGCAGTGTCCCGCCAGGGGAAATCTACACCTTC.

V and J are TRBV5-1 and TRBJ2-3; the D gene could be TRBD1 or TRBD2 (5 bases each). The CDR3 length is 15 residues. With 0 bases removed from V and 6 bases from J, the gap between germline ends came to 14 bases. Germline lookup yields CDR1 SGHRS and CDR2 YFSETQ. As DNA, the CDR3 is TGCGCCAGCAGCTTGGAGTTTGGGGGAATGGATACGCAGTATTTT. Its translation: CASSLEFGGMDTQYF. Using reference TRBV5-1 and TRBJ2-3 for the parts outside the CDR3, the full variable domain is KAGVTQTPRYLIKTRGQQVTLSCSPISGHRSVSWYQQTPGQGLQFLFEYFSETQRNKGNFPGRFSGRQFSNSRSEMNVSTLELGDSALYLCASSLEFGGMDTQYFGPGTRLTVL.

The CDR3 is CASSTTSGGTNEQFF. The CDR3 DNA sequence: TGTGCCAGTAGTACGACTAGCGGGGGGACAAATGAGCAGTTCTTC. The J gene is TRBJ2-1, the V gene TRBV19, with 13 positions matching TRBD2. CDR3 size: 15 residues. V lost 4 bases and J lost 7; bases outside the gene matches: 4. CDR1 is LNHDA and CDR2 is SQIVND in the germline V gene (reference sequence). The full variable domain, in which reference TRBV19 and TRBJ2-1 provide the parts outside the CDR3, is DGGITQSPKYLFRKEGQNVTLSCEQNLNHDAMYWYRQDPGQGLRLIYYSQIVNDFQKGDIAEGYSVSREKKESFPLTVTSAQKNPTAFYLCASSTTSGGTNEQFFGPGTRLTVL.

The V gene is TRBV6-1, the J gene TRBJ1-2, with 9 bases aligning to TRBD1. CDR3 length: 14 residues. V lost 1 base, J lost 6 bases, and 3 bases stayed unmatched. CDR1 is MNHNS and CDR2 is SASEGT in the germline V gene. The CDR3, as DNA: TGTGCCAGCAGTGAAGTTCGACAGGGGGATGGCTACACCTTC. Translation: CASSEVRQGDGYTF.

The gene calls are TRBV4-1 and TRBJ2-7, with 13 positions matching TRBD2. The germline CDR1 and CDR2 sequences are MGHRA and YSYEKL. The CDR3 sequence is 13 residues long. Trimming removed 4 bases from V and 6 bases from J; junction bases left unmatched: 0. CDR3: CASSRTSGSEQYF. DNA for the CDR3: TGCGCCAGCAGCCGGACTAGCGGGAGCGAGCAGTACTTC.

This chain uses TRBV9 with TRBJ2-1; 8 bases are a match to TRBD1. The CDR3 spans 17 residues. V dropped 0 bases and J dropped 5; count of bases not matched to a gene: 10. Per the germline V gene, CDR1 is SGDLS and CDR2 is YYNGEE. The CDR3 DNA is TGTGCCAGCAGCGTAGCTGCCCGGGACAGGCCTCACAATGAGCAGTTCTTC. Its translation is CASSVAARDRPHNEQFF.

This clone appeared a single time. The chain links TRBV4-1 to TRBJ2-7; 10 bases line up with TRBD1. The CDR3 covers 16 residues. CDR1 is MGHRA, CDR2 YSYEKL, per germline. Trimming removed 1 base from V and 1 base from J; junction bases left unmatched: 4. CDR3 bases: TGCGCCAGCAGCCAAGCCCGGACAGGGGGTTCCTACGAGCAGTACTTC. It is translated as CASSQARTGGSYEQYF.

V gene TRBV9 combines with J gene TRBJ2-2, with TRBD1 matching 8 bases. Losses at the gene ends were 5 bases for V and 6 bases for J; bases not matched to a gene: 9. CDR3 size: 15 residues. CDR1 is SGDLS, CDR2 YYNGEE, per germline. For the CDR3, the DNA is TGTGCCAGCAGTAGCGGACAGGGAAGGGCCGGGGAGCTGTTTTTT. Residues: CASSSGQGRAGELFF.

The sample holds one count of this clone. The chain is built from TRBV11-1 and TRBJ2-4, with unresolved D. The CDR3 extends over 12 amino acids. Germline CDR1 and CDR2: SGHAT and FQDESV (reference sequence). Trimming pared 3 bases from V and 1 base from J, leaving 1 base between. In DNA, the CDR3 is TGTGCCAGCAGCTTTGCCAAAAACATTCAGTACTTC. It codes for CASSFAKNIQYF.

The gene calls are TRBV4-1 and TRBJ2-1, with TRBD1 matching over 7 bases. Germline values: CDR1 MGHRA, CDR2 YSYEKL. The CDR3 is 13 amino acids. The V segment lost 4 bases and the J segment 14 bases; nucleotides outside the gene matches: 11. This CDR3 is CASSPFSDRAEFF. Written as DNA, the CDR3 is TGCGCCAGCAGCCCCTTTTCAGACAGGGCGGAGTTCTTC.

This chain connects TRBV19 to TRBJ2-3; TRBD2 agrees at 13 bases. Unmatched junction bases numbered 2, after V lost 0 bases and J lost 2 bases. CDR3 length: 17 residues. CDR1 and CDR2 from the germline V gene are LNHDA and SQIVND (reference sequence). This CDR3 reads CASSIEGLAGVTDTQYF. The CDR3 DNA is TGTGCCAGTAGTATAGAAGGACTAGCGGGGGTCACAGATACGCAGTATTTT.

This chain uses TRBV11-2 with TRBJ1-1; 7 positions agree with TRBD1. The CDR3 sequence is 13 residues long. Germline trimming cut 3 bases from V and 4 bases from J; bases unmatched to any gene: 2. Germline V lookup: CDR1 SGHAT, CDR2 FQNNGV. CDR3: CASSFTGATEAFF. The CDR3 nucleotides read TGTGCCAGCAGCTTCACAGGGGCCACTGAAGCTTTCTTT.

This chain uses TRBV10-2 with TRBJ1-1; D is unclear. The CDR3 length is 17 residues. The V and J ends lost 0 bases and 2 bases respectively, with 16 bases between them. In germline, CDR1 is WSHSY, CDR2 SAAADI. The CDR3 spells CASSESPWFGGNTEAFF. The CDR3, as DNA: TGCGCCAGCAGTGAGTCCCCTTGGTTTGGCGGAAACACTGAAGCTTTCTTT.

This chain joins TRBV10-3 and TRBJ2-7; 7 bases line up with TRBD1. The junction had 14 bases not matched to a gene; V was cut back by 4 bases and J by 2 bases. Germline V CDR1 and CDR2: ENHRY, SYGVKD. The CDR3 extends over 17 amino acids. The CDR3: CAISGSRDSKIPYEQYF. CDR3 DNA: TGTGCCATCAGTGGATCCCGGGACAGCAAGATACCCTACGAGCAGTACTTC.

The rearrangement uses TRBV18 and TRBJ1-6; TRBD1 aligns across 8 bases. The CDR3 is 18 residues long. The V gene end was trimmed by 3 bases and the J gene end by 0 bases; junction bases not matched to a gene: 7. The germline V gene encodes CDR1 KGHSH and CDR2 LQKENI. The CDR3 sequence: CASSPSRDRSSYNSPLHF. CDR3 DNA sequence: TGTGCCAGCTCACCCTCCCGGGACAGGAGCTCCTATAATTCACCCCTCCACTTT.

The chain couples TRBV7-9 to TRBJ2-1; TRBD2 matches 11 bases. CDR1 SEHNR and CDR2 FQNEAQ come from the germline V gene (reference sequence). The J segment lost 8 bases and the V segment lost 5 bases, leaving 14 bases of the junction unmatched. This CDR3 contains 17 residues. The CDR3 sequence: CASSPTQLAGGHDEQFF. The CDR3 bases are TGTGCCAGCAGCCCCACACAATTAGCGGGGGGGCATGATGAGCAGTTCTTC.

The chain combines TRBV9 with TRBJ2-5; maybe TRBD2 (6 bases). The length of the CDR3 is 15 residues. Germline-derived CDR1 and CDR2 are SGDLS and YYNGEE. V dropped 3 bases and J dropped 1 base, with 13 bases sitting between them. The DNA of the CDR3 is TGTGCCAGCAGCGCGGACGGGAGAATCCAAGAGACCCAGTACTTC. Its protein is CASSADGRIQETQYF.

The V and J genes are TRBV7-2 and TRBJ1-1, with 8 bases lining up with TRBD1. The ends lost 2 bases at V and 4 bases at J; junction bases unmatched: 6. This CDR3 is 15 amino acids long. CDR1 SGHTA and CDR2 FQGNSA come from the germline V gene. CDR3 nucleotide sequence: TGTGCCAGCAGCTTAAGGACAGGGCTCATCACTGAAGCTTTCTTT. This translates into CASSLRTGLITEAFF. The full variable domain, completed using reference TRBV7-2 and TRBJ1-1, is GAGVSQSPSNKVTEKGKDVELRCDPISGHTALYWYRQSLGQGLEFLIYFQGNSAPDKSGLPSDRFSAERTGGSVSTLTIQRTQQEDSAVYLCASSLRTGLITEAFFGQGTRLTVV.

The chain combines TRBV4-1 with TRBJ1-4; D gene uncertain. This CDR3 region has 16 residues. Per the germline V gene, CDR1 is MGHRA and CDR2 is YSYEKL. V was pared by 0 bases and J by 0 bases, with 8 bases between. CDR3: CASSQEKFTTNEKLFF. In DNA, the CDR3 is TGCGCCAGCAGCCAAGAAAAATTTACAACTAATGAAAAACTGTTTTTT.

The chain has TRBV13 and TRBJ2-7; D ambiguous. CDR1 and CDR2 (germline): PRHDT, FYEKMQ (reference sequence). The germline V and J ends were trimmed by 2 bases and 2 bases, with 7 bases remaining between them. CDR3 length: 13 residues. This CDR3 is CASSLQYTYEQYF. The CDR3 DNA is TGTGCCAGCAGCTTACAGTACACCTACGAGCAGTACTTC. The full variable domain, completed using reference TRBV13 and TRBJ2-7, is AAGVIQSPRHLIKEKRETATLKCYPIPRHDTVYWYQQGPGQDPQFLISFYEKMQSDKGSIPDRFSAQQFSDYHSELNMSSLELGDSALYFCASSLQYTYEQYFGPGTRLTVT.

The rearrangement joins TRBV9 to TRBJ2-3; D remains unclear. CDR1 and CDR2 (germline): SGDLS, YYNGEE. The CDR3 has 14 residues. Between the trimmed V and J ends, which lost 3 bases and 0 bases, there was a span of 8 bases. This CDR3 is CASSDGPSTDTQYF. DNA of the CDR3: TGTGCCAGCAGCGACGGGCCCAGCACAGATACGCAGTATTTT.

The gene calls are TRBV27 and TRBJ2-1; D not resolved. The germline V and J ends were trimmed by 5 bases and 0 bases, with 11 bases remaining between them. Germline values: CDR1 MNHEY, CDR2 SMNVEV (reference sequence). The length of the CDR3 is 15 residues. This chain's CDR3 is CASSADSSSYNEQFF. The CDR3, as DNA: TGTGCCAGCAGTGCAGACTCGAGCTCCTACAATGAGCAGTTCTTC.

The chain couples TRBV9 to TRBJ2-4; 10 bases are shared with TRBD1. CDR3 length: 14 amino acids. V shed 3 bases and J 5 bases; nucleotides not matched to a gene: 2. Germline CDR1 is SGDLS and CDR2 is YYNGEE. In nucleotides, the CDR3 is TGTGCCAGCAGCGGGGGACAGGGGCAAAACATTCAGTACTTC. It yields the protein CASSGGQGQNIQYF.

The chain couples TRBV23-1 to TRBJ2-3; 10 bases are shared with TRBD2. TRBV23-1 is assigned to the ORF class and has an uncertain function. The V segment lost 6 bases and the J segment 2 bases; nucleotides outside the gene matches: 5. The CDR3 sequence is 15 residues long. Written as DNA, the CDR3 is TGCGCCAGCAGCCGACTAGCGGGTCCCACAGATACGCAGTATTTT. Its translation is CASSRLAGPTDTQYF.

This clone came up once. J is TRBJ2-7 and V is TRBV27; 8 positions agree with TRBD2. Germline CDR1 is MNHEY and CDR2 is SMNVEV (reference sequence). The CDR3 is 15 residues long. With V trimmed by 5 bases and J by 0 bases, 6 bases remained unmatched. The chain's CDR3 is CASSPIGTSSYEQYF. The DNA of the CDR3 is TGTGCCAGCAGTCCCATTGGGACTAGCTCCTACGAGCAGTACTTC.